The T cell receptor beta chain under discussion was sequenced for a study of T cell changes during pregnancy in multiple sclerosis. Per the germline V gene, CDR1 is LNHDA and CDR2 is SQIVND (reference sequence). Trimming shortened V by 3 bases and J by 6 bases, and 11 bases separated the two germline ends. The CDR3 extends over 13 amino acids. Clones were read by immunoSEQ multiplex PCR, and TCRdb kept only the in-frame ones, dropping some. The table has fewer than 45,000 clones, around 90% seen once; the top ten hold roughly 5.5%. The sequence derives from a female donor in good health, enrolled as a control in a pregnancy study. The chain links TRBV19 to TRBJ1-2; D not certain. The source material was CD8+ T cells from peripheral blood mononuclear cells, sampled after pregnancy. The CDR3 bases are TGTGCCAGTAGTATCAGGTCTGTGGATGGCTACACCTTC. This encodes CASSIRSVDGYTF.